The 25 T cell receptor beta chains in this list originate from one sample, sequenced in a study of monozygotic twins with cystic fibrosis. The method was immunoSEQ multiplex PCR; TCRdb's version includes in-frame clones alone and lacks a portion of them. The sample contains some 30,000 clones, about 92% of which appear only once. Sequencing was performed on blood. These receptors were obtained from a girl aged 2 to 9 with cystic fibrosis.

V gene TRBV28 combines with J gene TRBJ1-1; no definite D call. This CDR3 spans 12 amino acids. Germline V gives CDR1 MDHEN, CDR2 SYDVKM. Trimming removed 4 bases from V and 6 bases from J, with 9 bases in between. The CDR3 loop is CASSSPEAEAFF. DNA of the CDR3: TGTGCCAGCAGTTCACCCGAGGCTGAAGCTTTCTTT.

The V call is TRBV14, the J call TRBJ2-1; D is tentatively TRBD1 or TRBD2 (5 bases each). This CDR3 comprises 16 residues. V was clipped by 0 bases and J by 7 bases, with 16 bases between them. In germline, CDR1 is SGHDN, CDR2 FVKESK. Written as DNA, the CDR3 is TGTGCCAGCAGCCAAGAGGGGACCCGTCATTGGAATGAGCAGTTCTTC. Encoded protein: CASSQEGTRHWNEQFF.

CDR3 sequence (DNA): TGTGCCAGCAGCTTCAGGGAGACCCAGTACTTC. It specifies CASSFRETQYF. The gene calls are TRBV11-2 and TRBJ2-5; D is undetermined. This CDR3 has 11 amino acids. Deletions cut 3 bases from V and 5 bases from J, with 4 bases between. Germline lookup yields CDR1 SGHAT and CDR2 FQNNGV.

The genes are TRBV4-1 and TRBJ2-7; 10 positions agree with TRBD2. V lost 4 bases and J lost 6; bases outside the gene matches: 3. In germline, CDR1 is MGHRA, CDR2 YSYEKL. The CDR3 runs 13 residues. CDR3 coding DNA: TGCGCCAGCAGCCTCGGGACTAGCGTCGAGCAGTACTTC. The encoded protein is CASSLGTSVEQYF.

The chain couples TRBV30 to TRBJ2-2, with 11 positions matching TRBD1. CDR3 size: 18 residues. Looked up from germline, CDR1 is GTSNPN and CDR2 is SVGIG (reference sequence). V shed 6 bases and J 3 bases; nucleotides not matched to a gene: 15. CDR3: CACPKADRGLIDTGELFF. CDR3 nucleotide sequence: TGTGCCTGCCCGAAGGCGGACAGGGGGCTTATAGACACCGGGGAGCTGTTTTTT.

The CDR3 nucleotides are TGTGCCAGCGCTTCGTTAGTCAGCGGGGCAGATACGCAGTATTTT. The encoded protein is CASASLVSGADTQYF. The rearrangement links TRBV7-2 to TRBJ2-3; 7 bases are shared with TRBD2. Per the germline V gene, CDR1 is SGHTA and CDR2 is FQGNSA. CDR3 size: 15 residues. V was clipped by 8 bases and J by 4 bases; unmatched bases: 12.

In DNA, the CDR3 is TGTGCCAGCAGAGGACCAGGGAGGAATGAGCAGTTCTTC. It yields the protein CASRGPGRNEQFF. This chain connects TRBV9 to TRBJ2-1, with D perhaps TRBD2 (6 bases). CDR3 size: 13 residues. The germline CDR1 and CDR2 sequences are SGDLS and YYNGEE. Trimming shortened V by 5 bases and J by 7 bases, and 13 bases separated the two germline ends.

This chain's CDR3 is CASSYSIEQDYGYTF. The CDR3 nucleotides are TGTGCCAGCAGTTACTCCATCGAACAGGACTATGGCTACACCTTC. The chain joins TRBV6-5 to TRBJ1-2; a weak D match, TRBD1 (5 bases). Trimming stripped 0 bases from V and 3 bases from J, with 11 bases between. CDR1 MNHEY and CDR2 SVGAGI come from the germline V gene. The CDR3 is made up of 15 amino acids.

The chain combines TRBV27 with TRBJ2-7; D is undetermined. The V gene's germline CDR1 is MNHEY and CDR2 SMNVEV (reference sequence). CDR3 length: 16 amino acids. V was cut by 3 bases and J by 4 bases, with 19 bases left in between. Here the CDR3 DNA reads TGTGCCAGCAGTTTGAGAGCCGGGCGTGGGGTTTACGAGCAGTACTTC. Amino acid sequence: CASSLRAGRGVYEQYF.

The chain links TRBV7-9 to TRBJ2-3, with D unclear. The CDR3 extends over 14 amino acids. V dropped 4 bases and J dropped 2 bases, with 10 bases sitting between them. From germline, CDR1 is SEHNR and CDR2 FQNEAQ (reference sequence). The CDR3 DNA sequence: TGTGCCAGCAGCTCCCGGGCCTACACAGATACGCAGTATTTT. Amino acids: CASSSRAYTDTQYF.

The chain has TRBV5-1 and TRBJ1-1, with D perhaps TRBD1 (6 bases). V lost 4 bases, J lost 0 bases, and 13 bases lay in between. Per the germline V gene, CDR1 is SGHRS and CDR2 is YFSETQ. This CDR3 has 15 residues. The CDR3 coding sequence is TGCGCCAGCAGCGCCAAACAGGGTATGAACACTGAAGCTTTCTTT. It yields the protein CASSAKQGMNTEAFF.

The rearrangement uses TRBV9 and TRBJ1-2; TRBD1 matches 10 bases. The CDR3 loop spans 13 amino acids. The germline V gene has CDR1 SGDLS and CDR2 YYNGEE. With V trimmed by 4 bases and J by 8 bases, 5 bases remained unmatched. The CDR3 DNA reads as TGTGCCAGCAGCTCCGGGACAGGGGACGGCTACACCTTC. It encodes CASSSGTGDGYTF.

The genes are TRBV29-1 and TRBJ1-1; maybe TRBD1 (5 bases). This CDR3 contains 15 residues. Trimming stripped 3 bases from V and 4 bases from J, with 18 bases between. The V gene's germline CDR1 is SQVTM and CDR2 ANQGSEA. The CDR3 is CSVEEEGRDGTEAFF. The CDR3 DNA sequence: TGCAGCGTTGAGGAGGAGGGGAGAGACGGCACTGAAGCTTTCTTT.

CDR3 loop: CASSIAGGTGEKLFF. CDR3 bases: TGTGCCAGTAGTATAGCCGGAGGGACGGGTGAAAAACTGTTTTTT. The genes are TRBV19 and TRBJ1-4, with D possibly being TRBD1 (5 bases). The V end was cut by 1 base, the J end by 7 bases, with 13 bases between. The CDR3 is 15 amino acids. In germline, CDR1 is LNHDA, CDR2 SQIVND (reference sequence).

The genes are TRBV9 and TRBJ2-1; TRBD1 matches at 7 bases. In germline, CDR1 is SGDLS, CDR2 YYNGEE. CDR3 size: 14 residues. V lost 4 bases to trimming and J lost 12 bases; unmatched junction nucleotides: 13. In DNA, the CDR3 is TGTGCCAGCAGCCCGACAGGGTACAATGATGGGCAGTTCTTC. It encodes CASSPTGYNDGQFF.

This rearrangement joins TRBV6-1 to TRBJ2-7; maybe TRBD1 (5 bases). The CDR3 totals 15 residues. V gave up 2 bases and J gave up 6 bases, with 17 bases separating them. Germline CDR1 and CDR2: MNHNS and SASEGT. The DNA for the CDR3 is TGTGCCAGCAGTGAATTTTGGGGCAGGGCTGTCGAGCAGTACTTC. Amino acids: CASSEFWGRAVEQYF.

This clone was seen just once. The chain employs TRBV6-5 and TRBJ2-1; 11 bases align to TRBD2. V dropped 2 bases and J dropped 7; count of bases not matched to a gene: 4. This CDR3 contains 15 residues. The germline V gene has CDR1 MNHEY and CDR2 SVGAGI. CDR3 amino acids: CASSYLAGGMNEQFF. The CDR3 DNA reads as TGTGCCAGCAGTTACCTAGCGGGGGGCATGAATGAGCAGTTCTTC.

The rearrangement joins TRBV7-3 to TRBJ2-1, with D unresolved. The germline CDR1 and CDR2 sequences are SGHTA and FQGTGA. Trimming left V 2 bases short and J 2 bases short, with 7 bases between. The CDR3 is 14 residues long. CDR3 in amino acids: CASSLAGPYNEQFF. In DNA form, the CDR3 reads TGTGCCAGCAGCTTAGCAGGCCCCTACAATGAGCAGTTCTTC.

The gene calls are TRBV7-6 and TRBJ2-5; tentative D call: TRBD2 (6 bases). Between the trimmed V and J ends, which lost 4 bases and 1 base, there was a span of 13 bases. The CDR3 sequence is 15 residues long. Germline CDR1 SGHVS, CDR2 FNYEAQ. CDR3 in DNA: TGTGCCAGCAGCTCTCTGAGCGGGCCCCAAGAGACCCAGTACTTC. It codes for CASSSLSGPQETQYF. Variable domain in full (rest from reference TRBV7-6 and TRBJ2-5): GAGVSQSPRYKVTKRGQDVALRCDPISGHVSLYWYRQALGQGPEFLTYFNYEAQQDKSGLPNDRFSAERPEGSISTLTIQRTEQRDSAMYRCASSSLSGPQETQYFGPGTRLLVL.

The gene calls are TRBV4-2 and TRBJ2-5; possibly TRBD2 for D (5 bases). Between the trimmed V and J ends, which lost 0 bases and 2 bases, there was a span of 10 bases. Germline V gives CDR1 LGHNA, CDR2 YNFKEQ. The CDR3 has 15 amino acids. The CDR3 sequence is CASSQDEGRQETQYF. DNA of the CDR3: TGTGCCAGCAGCCAAGATGAGGGCAGGCAAGAGACCCAGTACTTC.

The chain carries TRBV9 and TRBJ1-2, with unresolved D. The CDR3 covers 15 residues. The germline V gene encodes CDR1 SGDLS and CDR2 YYNGEE. V was clipped by 0 bases and J by 4 bases, with 13 bases between them. CDR3: CASSVDSAWSYGYTF. The CDR3 coding sequence is TGTGCCAGCAGCGTAGATTCGGCCTGGAGCTATGGCTACACCTTC. Full variable domain (remainder filled in from reference TRBV9 and TRBJ1-2): DSGVTQTPKHLITATGQRVTLRCSPRSGDLSVYWYQQSLDQGLQFLIQYYNGEERAKGNILERFSAQQFPDLHSELNLSSLELGDSALYFCASSVDSAWSYGYTFGSGTRLTVV.

This clone was seen only a few times. The chain recombines TRBV19 with TRBJ1-1; the D is unclear. Germline V gene data show CDR1 as LNHDA and CDR2 as SQIVND (reference sequence). The CDR3 has 12 residues. Trimming shortened V by 6 bases and J by 4 bases, and 9 bases separated the two germline ends. CDR3 nucleotides: TGTGCCAGTAGCTACAGCCGCACTGAAGCTTTCTTT. Translation gives CASSYSRTEAFF.

The sample holds one count of this clone. This chain connects TRBV29-1 to TRBJ1-2; D is uncertain. Germline CDR1 and CDR2: SQVTM and ANQGSEA. With 1 base removed from V and 0 bases from J, the gap between germline ends came to 12 bases. This CDR3 is built from 15 residues. The CDR3 region is CSVEALRDSNYGYTF. The CDR3 DNA follows: TGCAGCGTTGAAGCGTTAAGGGATTCTAACTATGGCTACACCTTC.

The J gene is TRBJ2-6, the V gene TRBV4-3; D uncertain. CDR1 is LGHNA and CDR2 is YSLEER in the germline V gene. CDR3 length: 16 residues. V lost 0 bases, J lost 6 bases, and 12 bases lay in between. Written as DNA, the CDR3 is TGCGCCAGCAGCCAAGAATTGAGCCAGGCGGCCAACGTCCTGACTTTC. Its protein is CASSQELSQAANVLTF.

This clone has a handful of counts. This rearrangement joins TRBV6-1 to TRBJ1-6; unclear D gene. Germline V CDR1 and CDR2: MNHNS, SASEGT. The V end lost 0 bases, the J end lost 4 bases, and 13 bases lay between the germline ends. CDR3 length: 17 amino acids. CDR3 bases: TGTGCCAGCAGTGAAGCGATGAGGAGGTCTTATAATTCACCCCTCCACTTT. It translates to CASSEAMRRSYNSPLHF.